Below, one TCR beta chain is given with its context. Its antigen is currently unknown. This sample was taken from a study of T cell repertoires in cytomegalovirus infection. The overall study: Signatures in public TCR beta sequences pointed to both CMV infection and matching HLA type.

TCRdb redid the calling of the reads with MiXCR, one entry per CDR3 protein. The sample carries about 740,000 distinct CDR3 sequences, about a third recorded once. Regarding the study as a whole: Identification of carriers of CMV plus the relevant HLA was performed using cumulative public TCR beta family frequency. HLA-C-restricted CMV clonotypes gave the most frequent clonotype in two of eight donors.

The CDR3 spans 14 residues. Germline assignment: CDR1 LNHDA and CDR2 SQIVND (reference sequence). The V segment lost 3 bases and the J segment 3 bases; nucleotides outside the gene matches: 4. The sample consisted of PBMCs. This clonotype was obtained from a human donor in good health (CMV status not recorded). Some clones in this sample may be carry-over from other donors' samples. This chain connects TRBV19 to TRBJ1-1; 7 nucleotides line up with TRBD1. The CDR3 loop reads CASSIRGKDTEAFF. CDR3 DNA sequence: TGTGCCAGTAGTATCAGGGGGAAGGACACTGAAGCTTTCTTT.